This T cell receptor beta chain was sequenced for a study of T cells in localized non-small cell lung cancer. The CDR3 totals 14 residues. V was trimmed by 2 bases and J by 5 bases, leaving 12 bases between them. Germline CDR1 reads MNHEY; CDR2 reads SVGAGI. This table comes from immunoSEQ multiplex PCR, and its TCRdb copy is limited to in-frame clones, with some not included. The sample has 65,000 to 90,000 clones, around three quarters seen once. The chain recombines TRBV6-5 with TRBJ1-1; possibly TRBD1 for D (5 bases). The TCR was taken from a man between 40 and 70 years old with stage II squamous cell lung carcinoma. Sequencing was performed on PBMCs, taken before any cancer treatment. This CDR3 is CASSYDGARTEAFF. The CDR3 nucleotides read TGTGCCAGCAGTTACGACGGGGCGAGGACTGAAGCTTTCTTT.